This entry is about one TCR beta chain. Antigen unknown. This specimen belongs to a study of cytomegalovirus exposure and HLA in healthy donors. Germline V gene lookup returns CDR1 SGHAT and CDR2 FQNNGV. The CDR3 is made up of 15 amino acids. V lost 5 bases, J lost 8 bases, and 21 bases lay in between. PCR used 60 Vbeta primers and 13 Jbeta primers. This table comes from immunoSEQ multiplex PCR, and its TCRdb copy is limited to in-frame clones, with some not included. The table includes roughly 110,000 clones, less than 85% detected once. Whole-study results and caveats: Links to common viral pathogens appeared, in a later analysis, for several of the most significant clusters. In a later analysis, 15,000 to 20,000 TCR beta sequences were associated with HLA alleles at 0.05 false discovery rate.

Sequencing input: PBMCs. This TCR came from a man in his sixties in good health and CMV-seronegative. The gene calls are TRBV11-2 and TRBJ1-1; D possibly corresponds to TRBD1 (5 bases). The CDR3 DNA is TGTGCCAGCAGCCCTTCTTCCCCCCGAAAGGGGGAAGCTTTCTTT. Its translation is CASSPSSPRKGEAFF. The full variable domain, completed using reference TRBV11-2 and TRBJ1-1, is EAGVAQSPRYKIIEKRQSVAFWCNPISGHATLYWYQQILGQGPKLLIQFQNNGVVDDSQLPKDRFSAERLKGVDSTLKIQPAKLEDSAVYLCASSPSSPRKGEAFFGQGTRLTVV.